This T cell receptor (beta chain) was identified in a study of T cell repertoires in cytomegalovirus infection. A single record per CDR3 protein comes from TCRdb applying MiXCR to the reads. This table holds fewer than 250,000 distinct CDR3 sequences, roughly an eighth found once. This clonotype was recorded many times. Germline V gene sequence: CDR1 SGHTA, CDR2 FQGNSA. Unmatched junction bases numbered 5, after V lost 2 bases and J lost 5 bases. The length of the CDR3 is 16 residues. This sequence was found in a human donor in good health (CMV status not recorded). Some clones in this sample may be carry-over from other donors' samples. The chain recombines TRBV7-2 with TRBJ2-3; TRBD2 matches 12 bases. The specimen was PBMCs. DNA of the CDR3: TGTGCCAGCAGCTTAATCCTAGCGGGAGGGCTAGATACGCAGTATTTT. Its protein product is CASSLILAGGLDTQYF.